What follows are 31 T cell receptor beta chains derived from one specimen sequenced in a study of shared clonotypes between healthy human individuals. The table came from immunoSEQ multiplex PCR; TCRdb's copy has only in-frame clones and leaves some out. This sample yields 300,000 to 400,000 clones, of which roughly 70% are seen a single time; 10% belongs to the top ten. Sequenced material: memory CD4+ T cells sorted from blood. The subset here: CD45RA-negative fraction. The receptors were gathered from a man aged 25-40 years in good health.

The rearrangement links TRBV6-1 to TRBJ1-6; D is unclear. The CDR3 has 15 residues. Germline V CDR1 and CDR2: MNHNS, SASEGT. The V end lost 1 base, the J end lost 7 bases, and 11 bases lay between the germline ends. This CDR3 is CASSEVPGANSPLHF. The CDR3 coding sequence is TGTGCCAGCAGTGAAGTTCCGGGTGCCAATTCACCCCTCCACTTT.

The J gene is TRBJ2-5, the V gene TRBV7-6; D is unresolved. Trimming removed 4 bases at V and 5 bases at J, with 11 bases between. Germline-derived CDR1 and CDR2 are SGHVS and FNYEAQ. The CDR3 is made up of 13 amino acids. CDR3 residues: CASSSRLPETQYF. The CDR3 DNA is TGTGCCAGCAGCTCGAGGCTCCCCGAGACCCAGTACTTC.

The chain recombines TRBV2 with TRBJ1-4, with a weak D call TRBD1 (6 bases). CDR3 length equals 15 residues. Trimming removed 6 bases from V and 0 bases from J, with 11 bases in between. Germline V gives CDR1 SNHLY, CDR2 FYNNEI. The CDR3 here is CASRRDNPTNEKLFF. DNA of the CDR3: TGTGCCAGCAGGAGGGACAATCCAACTAATGAAAAACTGTTTTTT.

This chain connects TRBV9 to TRBJ2-3; unclear D gene. From germline, CDR1 is SGDLS and CDR2 YYNGEE. V was cut by 0 bases and J by 2 bases, with 7 bases left in between. The CDR3 contains 14 residues. The CDR3 region is CASSVVPNTDTQYF. The CDR3 nucleotides are TGTGCCAGCAGCGTAGTTCCAAACACAGATACGCAGTATTTT.

This chain connects TRBV18 to TRBJ2-2; weak D call: TRBD1 (6 bases). The CDR3 totals 17 residues. V lost 0 bases to trimming and J lost 0 bases, with 11 bases between them. Looked up from germline, CDR1 is KGHSH and CDR2 is LQKENI. In DNA form, the CDR3 reads TGTGCCAGCTCACCACCCAACAGGGCGACGAACACCGGGGAGCTGTTTTTT. Residues: CASSPPNRATNTGELFF.

This sequence joins TRBV29-1 and TRBJ1-1; the D gene is possibly TRBD1 (5 bases). The CDR3 has 15 amino acids. The germline CDR1 and CDR2 sequences are SQVTM and ANQGSEA. The V and J ends lost 1 base and 0 bases respectively, with 12 bases between them. The CDR3 region has the DNA TGCAGCGTTGAAGGGGGGGAGGAGATGAACACTGAAGCTTTCTTT. This sequence encodes CSVEGGEEMNTEAFF. Together with reference TRBV29-1 and TRBJ1-1, the CDR3 gives the full variable domain: SAVISQKPSRDICQRGTSLTIQCQVDSQVTMMFWYRQQPGQSLTLIATANQGSEATYESGFVIDKFPISRPNLTFSTLTVSNMSPEDSSIYLCSVEGGEEMNTEAFFGQGTRLTVV.

This chain links TRBV28 with TRBJ1-5, with D hard to call. Germline CDR1 MDHEN, CDR2 SYDVKM. This CDR3 comprises 13 residues. V was trimmed by 6 bases and J by 5 bases, leaving 11 bases between them. The CDR3 DNA follows: TGTGCCAGCAGCTCCCTGAGCGATCAGCCCCAGCATTTT. It translates to CASSSLSDQPQHF.

The CDR3 here is CASSLEQYSTDTQYF. In DNA form, the CDR3 reads TGTGCCAGCAGCTTGGAACAGTATAGCACAGATACGCAGTATTTT. V is TRBV5-6 and J is TRBJ2-3; no clear D. There are 15 residues in the CDR3. The V and J ends lost 0 bases and 0 bases respectively, with 8 bases between them. The germline gives CDR1 SGHDT, CDR2 YYEEEE.

The chain recombines TRBV5-1 with TRBJ2-3; TRBD2 aligns across 9 bases. After removal of 0 bases from V and 2 bases from J, the junction contained 4 bases not matched to a gene. Germline assignment: CDR1 SGHRS and CDR2 YFSETQ. The CDR3 contains 16 residues. As DNA, the CDR3 is TGCGCCAGCAGCTTGGCCCTAGCGGGGTACACAGATACGCAGTATTTT. Amino acids: CASSLALAGYTDTQYF.

This clone was seen a single time. The chain is built from TRBV4-1 and TRBJ2-5; 12 bases align to TRBD2. Trimming at V came to 3 bases and at J to 5 bases, leaving 7 bases not matched to a gene. The CDR3 covers 16 residues. Germline CDR1 reads MGHRA; CDR2 reads YSYEKL. CDR3 sequence reads: CASSQGTSGRSETQYF. The CDR3, as DNA: TGCGCCAGCAGCCAGGGAACTAGCGGGAGGAGTGAGACCCAGTACTTC.

This clone appeared a single time. This chain links TRBV6-5 with TRBJ2-1; the match to TRBD2 covers 7 bases. J gave up 0 bases and V 7 bases, and 3 bases lay outside the gene matches. Germline CDR1 reads MNHEY; CDR2 reads SVGAGI. This CDR3 contains 14 residues. CDR3 region: CASKGGSSYNEQFF. The CDR3 DNA reads as TGTGCCAGCAAGGGCGGGAGCTCCTACAATGAGCAGTTCTTC.

The CDR3 loop reads CASSLTSGSAYEQYF. The CDR3 bases are TGTGCCAGCAGCTTAACAAGCGGGAGCGCCTACGAGCAGTACTTC. V gene TRBV7-9 combines with J gene TRBJ2-7, with 8 bases that match TRBD2. Germline loops: CDR1 SEHNR, CDR2 FQNEAQ (reference sequence). Trimming cost V 2 bases and J 2 bases; bases outside gene matches: 5. The CDR3 totals 15 residues.

V is TRBV2 and J is TRBJ1-2; TRBD1 matches at 7 bases. Germline V gives CDR1 SNHLY, CDR2 FYNNEI. V shed 5 bases and J 0 bases; nucleotides not matched to a gene: 3. The CDR3 has 14 residues. CDR3 in DNA: TGTGCCAGCAGTCGGACAGGTTCTAACTATGGCTACACCTTC. It is translated as CASSRTGSNYGYTF.

In its sample, this clone was seen a few times. The chain employs TRBV7-9 and TRBJ2-1; no clear D gene. From germline, CDR1 is SEHNR and CDR2 FQNEAQ (reference sequence). V lost 2 bases to trimming and J lost 4 bases, with 6 bases between them. This CDR3 is built from 13 residues. The CDR3 is CASSLTDYNEQFF. CDR3 sequence (DNA): TGTGCCAGCAGCTTAACGGATTACAATGAGCAGTTCTTC. Variable domain in full (rest from reference TRBV7-9 and TRBJ2-1): DTGVSQNPRHKITKRGQNVTFRCDPISEHNRLYWYRQTLGQGPEFLTYFQNEAQLEKSRLLSDRFSAERPKGSFSTLEIQRTEQGDSAMYLCASSLTDYNEQFFGPGTRLTVL.

This sequence joins TRBV19 and TRBJ2-7; weak D call: TRBD1 (7 bases). This CDR3 contains 15 residues. V lost 3 bases and J lost 3, with 15 bases in between. Germline-derived CDR1 and CDR2 are LNHDA and SQIVND (reference sequence). CDR3 amino acids: CASSIDRAGFYEQYF. The CDR3 bases are TGTGCCAGTAGTATCGACAGGGCGGGATTCTACGAGCAGTACTTC. Complete variable domain (other parts from reference TRBV19 and TRBJ2-7): DGGITQSPKYLFRKEGQNVTLSCEQNLNHDAMYWYRQDPGQGLRLIYYSQIVNDFQKGDIAEGYSVSREKKESFPLTVTSAQKNPTAFYLCASSIDRAGFYEQYFGPGTRLTVT.

V and J are TRBV19 and TRBJ2-2; D assignment may be TRBD1 or TRBD2 (5 bases each). This CDR3 comprises 14 residues. Per germline, CDR1 LNHDA and CDR2 SQIVND (reference sequence). The V and J ends lost 10 bases and 0 bases respectively, with 12 bases between them. CDR3 in amino acids: CATSGQANTGELFF. The CDR3 nucleotides read TGTGCCACCTCGGGGCAGGCGAACACCGGGGAGCTGTTTTTT. The entire variable domain, with the rest obtained from reference TRBV19 and TRBJ2-2, is as follows: DGGITQSPKYLFRKEGQNVTLSCEQNLNHDAMYWYRQDPGQGLRLIYYSQIVNDFQKGDIAEGYSVSREKKESFPLTVTSAQKNPTAFYLCATSGQANTGELFFGEGSRLTVL.

The chain joins TRBV5-4 to TRBJ2-4; D unclear. Germline lookup yields CDR1 SGHNT and CDR2 YYREEE (reference sequence). V lost 4 bases and J lost 7, with 12 bases in between. The CDR3 contains 13 residues. CDR3 sequence reads: CASSLKDGNIQYF. Written as DNA, the CDR3 is TGTGCCAGCAGCCTTAAGGACGGGAACATTCAGTACTTC.

The rearrangement uses TRBV28 and TRBJ2-7, with TRBD2 matching over 7 bases. CDR3 length equals 12 residues. The germline V gene encodes CDR1 MDHEN and CDR2 SYDVKM. Losses at the gene ends were 2 bases for V and 7 bases for J; bases not matched to a gene: 2. The CDR3 loop reads CASSLGLGEQYF. Here the CDR3 DNA reads TGTGCCAGCAGTTTAGGACTAGGAGAGCAGTACTTC.

The genes are TRBV5-4 and TRBJ2-5; TRBD2 might be the D (7 bases). The germline V and J ends were trimmed by 4 bases and 3 bases, with 16 bases remaining between them. This CDR3 has 15 residues. Germline V gene sequence: CDR1 SGHNT, CDR2 YYREEE (reference sequence). The CDR3 protein is CASSRSGGEKETQYF. DNA of the CDR3: TGTGCCAGCAGCCGATCGGGGGGCGAGAAAGAGACCCAGTACTTC.

V is TRBV28 and J is TRBJ1-4; D not certain. Trimming left V 6 bases short and J 0 bases short, with 11 bases between. This CDR3 has 15 amino acids. From germline, CDR1 is MDHEN and CDR2 SYDVKM. The CDR3, as DNA: TGTGCCAGCAGGACTCCCAGCGCAACTAATGAAAAACTGTTTTTT. Translated, it gives CASRTPSATNEKLFF.

This clone was observed a handful of times. The CDR3 sequence is CASSLAQGLGYEQYF. The DNA for the CDR3 is TGTGCCAGCAGCTTAGCGCAGGGGCTGGGGTACGAGCAGTACTTC. The rearrangement links TRBV7-6 to TRBJ2-7; tentatively, D is TRBD1 (6 bases). Germline CDR1 SGHVS, CDR2 FNYEAQ. This CDR3 comprises 15 residues. V was cut by 0 bases and J by 4 bases, with 13 bases left in between.

J is TRBJ1-5 and V is TRBV6-1, with D perhaps TRBD1 (5 bases). The CDR3 loop spans 14 amino acids. Deletions cut 11 bases from V and 0 bases from J, with 14 bases between. Per the germline V gene, CDR1 is MNHNS and CDR2 is SASEGT. In DNA, the CDR3 is TGTGCCTGCATGGCAGGGTATAGCAATCAGCCCCAGCATTTT. Residues: CACMAGYSNQPQHF.

The chain couples TRBV28 to TRBJ2-1; the D is unclear. The ends were cut back, 2 bases at V and 9 bases at J, with 11 bases in the middle. Germline V gene lookup returns CDR1 MDHEN and CDR2 SYDVKM. The CDR3 is 13 amino acids. CDR3 sequence (DNA): TGTGCCAGCAGTTTAGGCCCCTTCGGTGAGCAGTTCTTC. This gives the protein CASSLGPFGEQFF. Variable domain in full (rest from reference TRBV28 and TRBJ2-1): DVKVTQSSRYLVKRTGEKVFLECVQDMDHENMFWYRQDPGLGLRLIYFSYDVKMKEKGDIPEGYSVSREKKERFSLILESASTNQTSMYLCASSLGPFGEQFFGPGTRLTVL.

The genes are TRBV6-1 and TRBJ2-7; 13 bases are shared with TRBD2. CDR1 and CDR2 from the germline V gene are MNHNS and SASEGT. The V gene end was trimmed by 6 bases and the J gene end by 5 bases; junction bases not matched to a gene: 7. CDR3 length equals 15 residues. The CDR3 spells CASRPLAGGPNEQYF. CDR3 nucleotides: TGTGCCAGCAGACCACTAGCGGGAGGGCCCAACGAGCAGTACTTC.

The chain is built from TRBV18 and TRBJ2-7; 9 bases match TRBD1. V trimming: 2 bases; J trimming: 4 bases; junction bases outside the gene matches: 12. The CDR3 sequence is 17 residues long. Germline assignment: CDR1 KGHSH and CDR2 LQKENI. The CDR3 nucleotides are TGTGCCAGCTCACCATCTCTCTCGACAGGGGGTGGATACGAGCAGTACTTC. Protein product: CASSPSLSTGGGYEQYF.

The chain recombines TRBV18 with TRBJ2-3; 9 bases are shared with TRBD2. There are 17 residues in the CDR3. Germline-derived CDR1 and CDR2 are KGHSH and LQKENI. The junction had 8 bases not matched to a gene; V was cut back by 2 bases and J by 2 bases. For the CDR3, the DNA is TGTGCCAGCTCACCAACGGCCAGCGGGAGGTTCACAGATACGCAGTATTTT. Translation gives CASSPTASGRFTDTQYF.

The rearrangement joins TRBV7-9 to TRBJ2-7; TRBD2 matches at 12 bases. Germline V gene sequence: CDR1 SEHNR, CDR2 FQNEAQ (reference sequence). V dropped 1 base and J dropped 2; count of bases not matched to a gene: 6. The CDR3 consists of 17 residues. The CDR3 loop is CASSLELAGGPTYEQYF. CDR3 DNA sequence: TGTGCCAGCAGCTTAGAACTAGCGGGAGGACCAACCTACGAGCAGTACTTC.

The V and J genes are TRBV19 and TRBJ2-5, with 16 bases lining up with TRBD2. CDR1 is LNHDA and CDR2 is SQIVND in the germline V gene (reference sequence). V lost 5 bases to trimming and J lost 5 bases; unmatched junction nucleotides: 5. This CDR3 is 16 amino acids long. DNA of the CDR3: TGTGCCAGTAGTCCGGGACTAGCGGGAGGGGGGGAGACCCAGTACTTC. Translating gives CASSPGLAGGGETQYF.

V and J are TRBV7-9 and TRBJ2-1; possibly TRBD2 for D (6 bases). This CDR3 is built from 13 residues. V lost 4 bases to trimming and J lost 8 bases, with 12 bases between them. CDR1 is SEHNR and CDR2 is FQNEAQ in the germline V gene (reference sequence). The CDR3 loop reads CASSSWTIHEQFF. CDR3 bases: TGTGCCAGCAGCTCCTGGACTATCCATGAGCAGTTCTTC.

V is TRBV7-4 and J is TRBJ2-3; D is unresolved. The CDR3 runs to 14 residues. The V gene's germline CDR1 is SGHVT and CDR2 SQSDAQ. V shed 2 bases and J shed 6 bases, with 12 bases lying between them. CDR3 protein: CASSLRSLGDTQYF. DNA for the CDR3: TGTGCCAGCAGCTTAAGGTCCTTGGGTGATACGCAGTATTTT.

The chain carries TRBV6-1 and TRBJ2-7; D assignment may be TRBD1 or TRBD2 (6 bases each). Germline V gene sequence: CDR1 MNHNS, CDR2 SASEGT. The V gene lost 3 bases and the J gene lost 7 bases, with 16 bases spanning the gap. The CDR3 runs to 14 residues. The CDR3 bases are TGTGCCAGCAGTGACCGGGGGCCCTCTAGGGAGCAGTACTTC. Its protein product is CASSDRGPSREQYF.